The 12 T cell receptor beta chains below all came from one sample that was sequenced in a study of blood T cells in healthy people across ages. Then a second PCR, running roughly 7 to 11 cycles, was carried out with a sample-barcoded 5' primer and a J-beta primer mix. Each CDR3 protein gets one entry after TCRdb re-called the 5' RACE reads with MiXCR. The table has over 600,000 distinct CDR3 sequences, around 50% seen once. Sequenced material: blood. Every receptor here comes from a man aged 80 or over in good health.

J is TRBJ2-4 and V is TRBV7-6; 7 bases match TRBD2. The end of the DNA is better explained by TRBJ2-7, so the J call may be wrong. The CDR3 covers 16 residues. Germline loops: CDR1 SGHVS, CDR2 FNYEAQ. This chain's CDR3 is CASSLEGRASSYEQYF. The CDR3 DNA sequence: TGTGCCAGCAGCTTAGAGGGGAGGGCTAGCTCCTACGAGCAGTACTTC.

This clonotype was counted a few times. The chain joins TRBV15 to TRBJ2-3; 10 bases are shared with TRBD2. Per germline, CDR1 LNHNV and CDR2 YYDKDF (reference sequence). The CDR3 spans 15 residues. V lost 5 bases to trimming and J lost 1 base; unmatched junction nucleotides: 3. For the CDR3, the DNA is TGTGCCACCAGCCGGACTAGCGGTTGCACAGATACGCAGTATTTT. Translating it yields CATSRTSGCTDTQYF. Using reference TRBV15 and TRBJ2-3 for the parts outside the CDR3, the full variable domain is DAMVIQNPRYQVTQFGKPVTLSCSQTLNHNVMYWYQQKSSQAPKLLFHYYDKDFNNEADTPDNFQSRRPNTSFCFLDIRSPGLGDTAMYLCATSRTSGCTDTQYFGPGTRLTVL.

This clonotype has more than one count but fewer than ten. The chain joins TRBV2 to TRBJ1-2; D gene uncertain. Germline loops: CDR1 SNHLY, CDR2 FYNNEI. Trimming pared 8 bases from V and 4 bases from J, leaving 11 bases between. This CDR3 contains 12 residues. CDR3 coding DNA: TGTGCCAGCCTTGTAAGTCTCTATGGCTACACCTTC. Protein: CASLVSLYGYTF.

The V gene is TRBV12-3 or TRBV12-4, the J gene TRBJ2-7; TRBD1 is a possible D gene (5 bases). With 6 bases removed from V and 5 bases from J, the gap between germline ends came to 11 bases. The CDR3 extends over 12 amino acids. CDR3 in amino acids: CASRPDTDEQYF. The CDR3 DNA reads as TGTGCCAGCAGACCGGACACTGACGAGCAGTACTTC.

The sample holds many counts of this clonotype. This chain uses TRBV7-2 with TRBJ2-7; TRBD2 matches at 9 bases. The CDR3 covers 14 residues. The V segment lost 5 bases and the J segment 1 base; nucleotides outside the gene matches: 3. CDR1 and CDR2 from the germline V gene are SGHTA and FQGNSA. CDR3 protein: CASSRTSASYEQYF. As DNA, the CDR3 is TGTGCCAGCAGCCGGACTAGCGCTTCCTACGAGCAGTACTTC.

The chain has TRBV11-1 and TRBJ2-3, with D possibly TRBD1 on 6 matching bases. V was clipped by 1 base and J by 6 bases, with 11 bases between them. CDR1 is SGHAT, CDR2 FQDESV, per germline (reference sequence). The CDR3 extends over 14 amino acids. This CDR3 is CASSLVTGSDTQYF. In DNA, the CDR3 is TGTGCCAGCAGCTTAGTAACAGGGTCGGATACGCAGTATTTT. The full variable domain, its missing parts supplied by reference TRBV11-1 and TRBJ2-3, is EAEVAQSPRYKITEKSQAVAFWCDPISGHATLYWYRQILGQGPELLVQFQDESVVDDSQLPKDRFSAERLKGVDSTLKIQPAELGDSAMYLCASSLVTGSDTQYFGPGTRLTVL.

To note about this clonotype: This clone may be a read error of a much larger clone one base away. The rearrangement joins TRBV7-8 to TRBJ2-4; TRBD1 matches at 8 bases. The J call is doubtful: the DNA matches TRBJ2-5 better. This CDR3 region has 15 residues. Germline assignment: CDR1 SGHVS and CDR2 FQNEAQ. The chain's CDR3 is CASNFSGTGEETQYF. Here the CDR3 DNA reads TGTGCCAGCAACTTCTCCGGGACAGGAGAAGAGACCCAGTACTTC.

This clonotype was counted between two and nine times. The gene calls are TRBV12-3 or TRBV12-4 and TRBJ2-1, with 14 bases lining up with TRBD2. After removal of 4 bases from V and 5 bases from J, the junction contained 7 bases not matched to a gene. CDR3 length: 17 residues. CDR3: CASSYTQGLAGDNEQFF. Here the CDR3 DNA reads TGTGCCAGCAGTTATACCCAGGGACTAGCGGGAGACAATGAGCAGTTCTTC.

In its sample, this clonotype was seen many times. This chain links TRBV20-1 with TRBJ2-3; weak D call: TRBD2 (6 bases). Germline CDR1 DFQATT, CDR2 SNEGSKA (reference sequence). The CDR3 has 14 amino acids. V was pared by 3 bases and J by 5 bases, with 15 bases between. The CDR3, as DNA: TGCAGTGCTAGGGGAGCGGGTAGGGGAGATACGCAGTATTTT. Its translation: CSARGAGRGDTQYF.

For this clonotype: At one end, the junction sequence differs from germline, possibly due to a read error. V usage is TRBV12-3 or TRBV12-4 and J usage is TRBJ2-6, with 7 bases matching TRBD1. This CDR3 is built from 16 residues. The CDR3, as DNA: TGTGTCAGCAGTCTGGGGACAGCCACTGGGGCCAACGTCCTGACTTTC. Its translation: CVSSLGTATGANVLTF.

The V call is TRBV6-2 or TRBV6-3, the J call TRBJ2-1, with D possibly being TRBD2 (6 bases). The germline gives CDR1 MNHEY, CDR2 SVGEGT. The V gene lost 2 bases and the J gene lost 4 bases, with 15 bases spanning the gap. The CDR3 is made up of 16 amino acids. CDR3 residues: CASSYPSRDPYNEQFF. In DNA, the CDR3 is TGTGCCAGCAGTTACCCCTCGCGGGACCCTTACAATGAGCAGTTCTTC.

This clonotype has only a few counts. CDR3 nucleotide sequence: TGTGCCAGCAGTGAATTGGCTAATAGCAATCAGCCCCAGCATTTT. Protein: CASSELANSNQPQHF. The chain uses TRBV2 and TRBJ1-5; D remains unclear. Trimming took off 2 bases at V and 0 bases at J, with 8 bases between the two ends. CDR1 SNHLY and CDR2 FYNNEI come from the germline V gene. The CDR3 contains 15 residues.